Described below is a single T cell receptor beta chain sequence and its context. Its antigen is undetermined. Germline V gene lookup returns CDR1 LNHDA and CDR2 SQIVND (reference sequence). This CDR3 comprises 19 residues. Trimming stripped 6 bases from V and 1 base from J, with 25 bases between. This record belongs to a study of cytomegalovirus exposure and HLA in healthy donors. Study outcomes and limitations: It was taken for granted in presence/absence analyses that sequencing depth across donors was roughly uniform.

Use of 60 Vbeta and 13 Jbeta primers characterized the PCR. Profiling relied on immunoSEQ multiplex PCR, and the TCRdb table lists in-frame clones only, not all of them. Of 160,000 or so clones listed, around 74% were seen once; the top ten hold less than 3%. This TCR came from a female donor in good health and CMV-seronegative. V usage is TRBV19 and J usage is TRBJ1-5; no firm D call. The specimen sequenced was PBMCs. The CDR3 spells CASSLGAQPGRASNQPQHF. CDR3 DNA sequence: TGTGCCAGTAGCCTAGGCGCACAACCCGGGAGGGCAAGCAATCAGCCCCAGCATTTT.